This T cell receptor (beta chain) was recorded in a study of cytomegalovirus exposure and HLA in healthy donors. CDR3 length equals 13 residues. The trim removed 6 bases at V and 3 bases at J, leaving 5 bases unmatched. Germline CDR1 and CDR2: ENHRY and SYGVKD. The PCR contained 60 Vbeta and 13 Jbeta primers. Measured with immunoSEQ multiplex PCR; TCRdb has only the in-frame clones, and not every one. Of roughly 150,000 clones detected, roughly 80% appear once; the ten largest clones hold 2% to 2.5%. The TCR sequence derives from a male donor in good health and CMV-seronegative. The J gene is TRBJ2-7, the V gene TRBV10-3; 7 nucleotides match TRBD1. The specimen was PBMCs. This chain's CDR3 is CAIRNRDSYEQYF. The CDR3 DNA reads TGTGCCATCAGAAACCGGGACAGCTACGAGCAGTACTTC.